The entry below gives a single TCR beta chain sequence along with its context. What it binds is unknown. The data originate from a study of T cells in Graves' hyperthyroidism and ophthalmopathy. Template material for amplifying TCR beta CDR3 regions consisted of RNA transcripts. Using the HTBI primer set, a first-round RT-PCR was run on the TCR CDR3. Using its own MiXCR run on the multiplex PCR reads, TCRdb lists one record per CDR3 protein. The sample lists a few hundred thousand distinct CDR3 sequences; 14% were seen once. The CDR3 loop spans 13 amino acids. J lost 5 bases, V lost 0 bases, and 1 base had no gene match. Germline V gene sequence: CDR1 SNHLY, CDR2 FYNNEI. Study-level results: Blood samples included most of the expanded thyroid clonotypes exceeding 0.001.

The genes are TRBV2 and TRBJ2-7; 7 nucleotides match TRBD2. Sequenced sample: blood. This sequence was found in a woman in her thirties with Graves' ophthalmopathy. CDR3 region: CASSEAGGNEQYF. The CDR3 coding sequence is TGTGCCAGCAGTGAAGCGGGGGGGAACGAGCAGTACTTC.